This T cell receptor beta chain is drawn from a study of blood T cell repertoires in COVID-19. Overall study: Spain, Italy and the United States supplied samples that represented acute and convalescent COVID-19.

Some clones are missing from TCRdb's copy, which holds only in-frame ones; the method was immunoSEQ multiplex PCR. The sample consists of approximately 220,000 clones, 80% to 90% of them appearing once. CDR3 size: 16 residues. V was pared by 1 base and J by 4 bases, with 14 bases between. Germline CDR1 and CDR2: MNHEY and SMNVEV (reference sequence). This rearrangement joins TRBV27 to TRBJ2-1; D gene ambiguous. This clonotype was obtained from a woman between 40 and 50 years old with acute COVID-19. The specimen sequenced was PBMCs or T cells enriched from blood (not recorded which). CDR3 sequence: CASSLYGRSAYNEQFF. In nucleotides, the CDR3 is TGTGCCAGCAGTTTATACGGCAGAAGCGCATACAATGAGCAGTTCTTC.